This TCR beta chain was profiled in a study of T-cell memory formation after mild COVID-19. This CDR3 is 18 amino acids long. V lost 4 bases, J lost 9 bases, and 17 bases stayed unmatched. Germline CDR1 SGHTA, CDR2 FQGNSA. TCRdb reprocessed the 5' RACE reads with MiXCR, giving one entry per CDR3 protein. The table includes 450,000 to 650,000 distinct CDR3 sequences, over 15% detected once. This sequence joins TRBV7-2 and TRBJ2-3, with 12 bases aligning to TRBD2. What was sequenced was PBMCs or a T cell subset sorted from them (not recorded which). The receptor was derived from an adult woman who had mild COVID-19 (a few samples of this study predate the infection). Cell type and time point are not known. As DNA, the CDR3 is TGTGCCAGCAGCTCGCAGGGGGGCGCCGCGACTAGCGGGAGAACGCAGTATTTT. Amino acids: CASSSQGGAATSGRTQYF.